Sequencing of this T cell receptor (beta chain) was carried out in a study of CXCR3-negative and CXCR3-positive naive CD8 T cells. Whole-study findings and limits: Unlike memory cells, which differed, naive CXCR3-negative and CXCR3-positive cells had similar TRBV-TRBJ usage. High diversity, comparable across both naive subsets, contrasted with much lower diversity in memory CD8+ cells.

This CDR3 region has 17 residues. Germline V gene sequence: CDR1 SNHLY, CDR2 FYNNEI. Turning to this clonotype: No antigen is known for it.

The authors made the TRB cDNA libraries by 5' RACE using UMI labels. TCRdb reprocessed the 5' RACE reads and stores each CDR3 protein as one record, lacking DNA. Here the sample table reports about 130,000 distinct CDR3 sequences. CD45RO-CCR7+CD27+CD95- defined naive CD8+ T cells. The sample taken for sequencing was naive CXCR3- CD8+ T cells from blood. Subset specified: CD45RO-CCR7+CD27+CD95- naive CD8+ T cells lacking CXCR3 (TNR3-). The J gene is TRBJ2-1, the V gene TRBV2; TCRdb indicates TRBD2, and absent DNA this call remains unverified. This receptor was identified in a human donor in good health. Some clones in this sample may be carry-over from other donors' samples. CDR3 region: CASSELLAGLVYNEQFF.